The 9 T cell receptor beta chains reported below all come from one sample, sequenced in a study of shared clonotypes between healthy human individuals. Libraries were prepared by immunoSEQ multiplex PCR; TCRdb keeps only in-frame clonotypes and omits some of them. The repertoire holds more than 2 million clones, with 85% to 95% as singletons. The sample consisted of naive CD4+ T cells sorted from blood. Described subset: CD45RA+ positively selected. Receptor source: a man between 18 and 35 years old in good health.

The V call is TRBV5-1, the J call TRBJ2-3; D gene unclear. This CDR3 is built from 14 residues. Germline-derived CDR1 and CDR2 are SGHRS and YFSETQ. V was pared by 3 bases and J by 5 bases, with 13 bases between. The CDR3: CASSSDHTGDTQYF. The DNA of the CDR3 is TGCGCCAGCAGCTCGGACCACACGGGAGATACGCAGTATTTT.

The chain couples TRBV6-6 to TRBJ1-5; D is perhaps TRBD1 (6 bases). Trimming took 6 bases from V and 6 from J, leaving 15 bases between them. The CDR3 is 14 amino acids. From germline, CDR1 is MNHNY and CDR2 SVGAGI (reference sequence). The CDR3 nucleotides read TGTGCCAGCAGGACGGGGGGGGCCCCTCAGCCCCAGCATTTT. Its translation is CASRTGGAPQPQHF.

Comment on this clone: The sample has other DNA sequences that encode this CDR3 too. The V gene is TRBV18, the J gene TRBJ2-5, with unresolved D. Trimming shortened V by 2 bases and J by 5 bases, and 9 bases separated the two germline ends. The CDR3 loop spans 13 amino acids. Looked up from germline, CDR1 is KGHSH and CDR2 is LQKENI. CDR3 DNA: TGTGCCAGCTCACCAAGCTTATCGGAGACCCAGTACTTC. Translating it yields CASSPSLSETQYF.

CDR3 nucleotide sequence: TGTGCCAGTAGTATAACGGGGACTGGAAGCAATGAGCAGTTCTTC. It specifies CASSITGTGSNEQFF. The chain uses TRBV19 and TRBJ2-1; possibly TRBD2 for D (6 bases). The CDR3 loop spans 15 amino acids. V was shortened by 2 bases and J by 6 bases, with 14 bases between the two germline ends. CDR1 and CDR2 from the germline V gene are LNHDA and SQIVND (reference sequence).

The rearrangement joins TRBV5-1 to TRBJ1-1, with 7 bases lining up with TRBD1. The CDR3 sequence is 15 residues long. The V and J ends lost 2 bases and 1 base, in that order; junction bases with no gene match: 5. Germline loops: CDR1 SGHRS, CDR2 YFSETQ. CDR3 residues: CASSLLRQGNTEAFF. The CDR3 DNA reads as TGCGCCAGCAGCTTATTGAGACAGGGGAACACTGAAGCTTTCTTT.

This clone was recorded a few times. V usage is TRBV6-5 and J usage is TRBJ1-6; TRBD1 matches 9 bases. Germline V gene sequence: CDR1 MNHEY, CDR2 SVGAGI. The CDR3 spans 12 residues. V lost 6 bases, J lost 14 bases, and 5 bases stayed unmatched. CDR3: CASRPGQGSLHF. The DNA for the CDR3 is TGTGCCAGCAGGCCGGGACAGGGTTCCCTCCACTTT.

The genes are TRBV9 and TRBJ2-3; the match to TRBD2 covers 9 bases. V lost 4 bases and J lost 4; bases outside the gene matches: 10. The CDR3 has 16 amino acids. Germline-derived CDR1 and CDR2 are SGDLS and YYNGEE. The CDR3 nucleotides read TGTGCCAGCAGCCCCCCGGGACTAGCTATCGCAGATACGCAGTATTTT. As protein: CASSPPGLAIADTQYF. The variable domain in full, with the rest retrieved from reference TRBV9 and TRBJ2-3, is DSGVTQTPKHLITATGQRVTLRCSPRSGDLSVYWYQQSLDQGLQFLIQYYNGEERAKGNILERFSAQQFPDLHSELNLSSLELGDSALYFCASSPPGLAIADTQYFGPGTRLTVL.

The rearrangement uses TRBV5-4 and TRBJ2-1; TRBD2 agrees at 11 bases. This CDR3 spans 19 amino acids. CDR1 is SGHNT and CDR2 is YYREEE in the germline V gene (reference sequence). J was trimmed by 8 bases and V by 0 bases; bases with no gene match: 16. In nucleotides, the CDR3 is TGTGCCAGCAGCTTGGAAGGGGTTTATAGCGGGAGGGCCAACGATGAGCAGTTCTTC. Translating gives CASSLEGVYSGRANDEQFF.

The V and J genes are TRBV20-1 and TRBJ2-3, with no clear D. Trimming stripped 5 bases from V and 6 bases from J, with 9 bases between. The germline V gene encodes CDR1 DFQATT and CDR2 SNEGSKA (reference sequence). The CDR3 length is 11 residues. The chain's CDR3 is CSAYPGDTQYF. CDR3 nucleotides: TGCAGTGCTTATCCCGGGGATACGCAGTATTTT.